The clone carrying this T cell receptor (beta chain) came up a few times. No antigen is known for it. The data derive from a study of post-analysis software for immune sequencing data. About the study: In terms of disease course, relapsing-remitting, secondary progressive and progressive-relapsing multiple sclerosis were included. Study-wide results and limits: Comparison of patients with controls showed a handful of TRBV segments more frequent in patients, TRBV5-6, TRBV5-1 and TRBV20-1 among them. Normalized Chao1 diversity was significantly lower in multiple sclerosis patients than in controls.

The CDR3 contains 14 residues. Germline CDR1 and CDR2: SGHTA and FQGNSA. V shed 7 bases and J shed 3 bases, with 13 bases lying between them. The authors incorporated unique molecular identifiers into the TCR beta cDNA libraries. T cells numbering roughly 0.85 to 11 million gave rise to 450,000 to 550,000 cDNA molecules. TCRdb processed the PCR reads anew with MiXCR; each CDR3 protein has one entry. This sample has 450,000 to 650,000 distinct CDR3 sequences; around 44% occur once, and the top ten carry under 2%. The sequenced material came from blood. The V gene is TRBV7-2, the J gene TRBJ2-1; D possibly matches TRBD1 or TRBD2 (7 bases each). This clonotype was obtained from a girl aged 10 to 17 with multiple sclerosis. The CDR3 here is CASTRGDSYNEQFF. The CDR3 region has the DNA TGTGCCAGCACCCGGGGGGACAGCTACAATGAGCAGTTCTTC.